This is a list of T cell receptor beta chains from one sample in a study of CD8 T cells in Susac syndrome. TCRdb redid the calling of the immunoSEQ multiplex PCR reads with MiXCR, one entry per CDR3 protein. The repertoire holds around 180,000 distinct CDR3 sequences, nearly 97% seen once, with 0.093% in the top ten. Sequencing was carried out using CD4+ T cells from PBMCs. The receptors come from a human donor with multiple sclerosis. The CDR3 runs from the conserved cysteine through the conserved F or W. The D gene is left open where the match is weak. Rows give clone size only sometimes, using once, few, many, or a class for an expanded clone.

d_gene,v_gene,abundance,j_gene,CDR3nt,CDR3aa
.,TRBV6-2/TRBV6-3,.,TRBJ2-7,TGTGCCAGCGCGCGCCTGAGTGAGCAGTACTTC,CASARLSEQYF
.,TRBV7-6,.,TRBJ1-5,TGTGCCAGCAGCTTAGTAGCAGGGGAAGGTCAGCCCCAGCATTTT,CASSLVAGEGQPQHF
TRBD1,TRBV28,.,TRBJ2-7,TGTGCCAGCAGTTTATCCTACAGGGGCTACGAGCAGTACTTC,CASSLSYRGYEQYF
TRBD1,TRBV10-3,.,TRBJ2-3,TGTGCCATCAGTGAAGGTCAGGGGGTAGATACGCAGTATTTT,CAISEGQGVDTQYF
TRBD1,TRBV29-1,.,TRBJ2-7,TGCAGCGCAAGCCTCGGGACAGCAGCCTACGAGCAGTACTTC,CSASLGTAAYEQYF
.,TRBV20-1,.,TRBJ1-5,TGCAGTGCTAGAGATGGGGGGGCGGGCAATCAGCCCCAGCATTTT,CSARDGGAGNQPQHF
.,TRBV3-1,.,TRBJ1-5,TGTGCCAGCAGCCAAAAGACAGCCAGTCCGCAGCATTTT,CASSQKTASPQHF
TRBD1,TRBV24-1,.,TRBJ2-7,TGTGCCACCAGTGACCGTGGACAGGGGAAGGAGCAGTACTTC,CATSDRGQGKEQYF
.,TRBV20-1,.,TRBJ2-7,TGCAGTGCTAGAGATCATCAGGGGACCTCCTACGAGCAGTACTTC,CSARDHQGTSYEQYF
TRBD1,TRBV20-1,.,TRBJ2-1,TGCAGTGCTGAATCCCCGGGACAGAGCTCCTACAATGAGCAGTTCTTC,CSAESPGQSSYNEQFF
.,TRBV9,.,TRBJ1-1,TGTGCCAGCAGCGCGTCCAGTACGAACACTGAAGCTTTCTTT,CASSASSTNTEAFF
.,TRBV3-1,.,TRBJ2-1,TGTGCCAGCAGTCCCCAGGGGGGGGCGATGGATGAGCAGTTCTTC,CASSPQGGAMDEQFF
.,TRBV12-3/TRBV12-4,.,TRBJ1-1,TGTGCCAGCAGTTTCATTAGGTGGGCCCCGAACACTGAAGCTTTCTTT,CASSFIRWAPNTEAFF
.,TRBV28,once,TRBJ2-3,TGTGCCAGCAGTCTCCCGGGACTCCGCACAGATACGCAGTATTTT,CASSLPGLRTDTQYF
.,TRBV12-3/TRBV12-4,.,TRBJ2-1,TGTGCCAGCAGTTTAATCATGGCCGATGAGCAGTTCTTC,CASSLIMADEQFF
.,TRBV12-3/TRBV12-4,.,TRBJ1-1,TGTGCCAGCAGGGGCAAGGGAGCTTTCTTT,CASRGKGAFF
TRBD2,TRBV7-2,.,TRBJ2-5,TGTGCCAGCAGCTTAGGACTAGCGGGGGGCCAAGAGACCCAGTACTTC,CASSLGLAGGQETQYF
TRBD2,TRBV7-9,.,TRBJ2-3,TGTGCCAGCAGCTTAGTCCGAGAGCGGGGGGCCCGCCAGGGTACGCAGTATTTT,CASSLVRERGARQGTQYF
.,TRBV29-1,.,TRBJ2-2,TGCAGCGTTGAAGACACTATGGATAACACCGGGGAGCTGTTTTTT,CSVEDTMDNTGELFF
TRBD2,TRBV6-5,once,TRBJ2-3,TGTGCCAGCAGTTATAGATCGGGACTAGCGGTAGATACGCAGTATTTT,CASSYRSGLAVDTQYF
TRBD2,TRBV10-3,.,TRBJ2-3,TGTGCCATCAGCCCCAATCCGGGACTAGCGGCAGATACGCAGTATTTT,CAISPNPGLAADTQYF
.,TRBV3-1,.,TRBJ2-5,TGTGCCAGCAGCCAAGACGGCTCTAGGGTAGAGACCCAGTACTTC,CASSQDGSRVETQYF
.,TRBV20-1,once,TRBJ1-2,TGCAGTGCTAGAACGGACGGGGGCGAAGGCTACACCTTC,CSARTDGGEGYTF
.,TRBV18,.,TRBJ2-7,TGTGCCAGCTCACTCGGGACACCCGCCTACGAGCAGTACTTC,CASSLGTPAYEQYF
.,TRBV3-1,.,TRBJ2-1,TGTGCCAGCAGCCAAGATAACCGGGGGAGACCCTACAATGAGCAGTTCTTC,CASSQDNRGRPYNEQFF
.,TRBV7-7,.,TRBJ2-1,TGTGCTAGCAGCTTCGGCGGGGACAATGAGCAGTTCTTC,CASSFGGDNEQFF
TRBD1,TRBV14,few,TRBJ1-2,TGTGCCAGCAGTCCCGGGACAGGCGCCTATGGCTACACCTTC,CASSPGTGAYGYTF
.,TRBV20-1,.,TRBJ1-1,TGCAGTGCCAACCAGGGTTGGACTGAAGCTTTCTTT,CSANQGWTEAFF
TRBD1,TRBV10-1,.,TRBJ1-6,TGCGCCAGCAGTGAGTCCGACAGGGTCGGGAATTCACCCCTCCACTTT,CASSESDRVGNSPLHF
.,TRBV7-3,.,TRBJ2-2,TGTGCCAGCAGCTTAACTGGTGTCAGAAACACCGGGGAGCTGTTTTTT,CASSLTGVRNTGELFF
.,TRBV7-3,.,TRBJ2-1,TGTGCCAGCAGCCCCGCCAGAACCCACAATGAGCAGTTCTTC,CASSPARTHNEQFF
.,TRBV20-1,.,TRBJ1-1,TGCAGTGCTAAAGAGGACGGAGCTTTCTTT,CSAKEDGAFF
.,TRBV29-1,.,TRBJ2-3,TGCAGCGCCAGTAGGACAGTTGTCGGGACAGATACGCAGTATTTT,CSASRTVVGTDTQYF
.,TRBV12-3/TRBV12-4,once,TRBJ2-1,TGTGCCAGCAGTTCCCCCCGAGGGGGGGCCATCTACAATGAGCAGTTCTTC,CASSSPRGGAIYNEQFF
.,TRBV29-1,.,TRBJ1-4,TGCAGCGTCCAATCGGGGGCCGGGGGGATGTTTTTT,CSVQSGAGGMFF
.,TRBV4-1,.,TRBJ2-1,TGCGCCAGCAGCCAAGAGGCTAGCAGGAGTAACAATGAGCAGTTCTTC,CASSQEASRSNNEQFF
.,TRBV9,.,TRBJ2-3,TGTGCCAGCAGCGTAGGCCCTGAGGGACTCGCCCTCACAGATACGCAGTATTTT,CASSVGPEGLALTDTQYF
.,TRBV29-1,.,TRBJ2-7,TGCAGCGTTGAAAAGGGCAGGGGATCCTACGAGCAGTACTTC,CSVEKGRGSYEQYF
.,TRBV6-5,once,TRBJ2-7,TGTGCCAGCAGTTACGAACGCGCTCACGAGCAGTACTTC,CASSYERAHEQYF
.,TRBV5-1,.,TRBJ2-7,TGCGCCAGCAGCTTGGTTTCGGGCCAGAGCTACGAGCAGTACTTC,CASSLVSGQSYEQYF